This is a list of T cell receptor beta chains from one sample in a study of T cells in Graves' hyperthyroidism and ophthalmopathy. In TCRdb, the multiplex PCR reads were re-called with MiXCR into one record per CDR3 protein. The table lists about 840,000 distinct CDR3 sequences, over 35% of them singletons. The sequenced sample consisted of blood. All receptors derive from a young man with Graves' hyperthyroidism. Each CDR3 is given with its conserved first and last residue. Each record gives: clone size, J gene, D gene, V gene, CDR3 protein, CDR3 DNA. D genes are given only for firm matches. The size of a clone is reported for some rows only, either as once, few or many, or as a class for expanded clones.

many,TRBJ1-4,TRBD1,TRBV7-9,CASSEPGGEKLFF,TGTGCCAGCAGCGAACCAGGGGGTGAAAAACTGTTTTTT
NA,TRBJ2-5,TRBD1,TRBV15,CATSMRGLGQPQYF,TGTGCCACCAGCATGAGGGGGCTCGGGCAGCCCCAGTACTTC
NA,TRBJ2-2,TRBD2,TRBV29-1,CSVVLTSGSSNTGELFF,TGCAGCGTTGTCCTGACTAGCGGGAGTAGCAACACCGGGGAGCTGTTTTTT
many,TRBJ1-2,NA,TRBV7-9,CATAPPADYGYTF,TGTGCCACCGCCCCCCCGGCGGACTATGGCTACACCTTC
few,TRBJ1-5,NA,TRBV9,CASSTGGAGGDQPQHF,TGTGCCAGCAGCACAGGAGGGGCCGGAGGGGATCAGCCCCAGCATTTT
many,TRBJ1-2,NA,TRBV2,CASGAEELHF,TGTGCCAGCGGGGCAGAGGAGCTACACTTC
many,TRBJ2-5,TRBD2,TRBV7-8,CASSPLQRGGETQYF,TGTGCCAGCAGCCCACTCCAGCGGGGGGGCGAGACCCAGTACTTC
NA,TRBJ1-2,TRBD1,TRBV29-1,CSVGGQGPNYGYTF,TGCAGCGTTGGGGGACAGGGGCCGAACTATGGCTACACCTTC
NA,TRBJ2-5,NA,TRBV5-6,CASSLLGRAETQYF,TGTGCCAGCAGCTTGTTGGGCAGAGCCGAGACCCAGTACTTC
NA,TRBJ2-2,TRBD2,TRBV9,CASSVGTSGYTGELFF,TGTGCCAGCAGCGTAGGGACTAGCGGTTACACCGGGGAGCTGTTTTTT
NA,TRBJ2-7,NA,TRBV5-1,CASSHGGLAQGYEQYF,TGCGCCAGCAGCCACGGGGGCTTAGCCCAGGGTTACGAGCAGTACTTC
many,TRBJ2-5,NA,TRBV2,CASTLALAQETQYF,TGTGCCAGCACCTTGGCGCTTGCCCAAGAGACCCAGTACTTC
many,TRBJ1-2,TRBD1,TRBV7-2,CASSGLGTVYGYTF,TGTGCCAGCAGCGGCCTCGGGACAGTCTATGGCTACACCTTC
many,TRBJ2-5,TRBD1,TRBV7-9,CASSQTGDETQYF,TGTGCCAGCAGCCAGACAGGGGATGAGACCCAGTACTTC
NA,TRBJ1-1,NA,TRBV12-3/TRBV12-4,CASRTTSMNTEAFF,TGTGCCAGCAGAACTACCTCAATGAACACTGAAGCTTTCTTT
NA,TRBJ1-4,NA,TRBV6-2/TRBV6-3,CASSYSADKLFF,TGTGCCAGCAGTTACTCTGCCGATAAACTGTTTTTT
few,TRBJ2-5,NA,TRBV20-1,CSARDSGVQETQYF,TGCAGTGCTAGAGATTCGGGGGTCCAAGAGACCCAGTACTTC
many,TRBJ1-6,NA,TRBV19,CASSSPSPPLHF,TGTGCCAGTAGTAGCCCCTCTCCACCCCTCCACTTT
few,TRBJ2-2,NA,TRBV7-6,CASSFRDDQRDSGELFF,TGTGCCAGCAGCTTTAGGGATGACCAGCGGGACAGCGGGGAGCTGTTTTTT
many,TRBJ1-3,NA,TRBV10-3,CAISEFRDSGNTIYF,TGTGCCATCAGTGAGTTCCGGGACTCCGGAAACACCATATATTTT
many,TRBJ2-5,NA,TRBV20-1,CSALLGETQYF,TGCAGTGCTCTCCTGGGGGAGACCCAGTACTTC
NA,TRBJ1-1,NA,TRBV12-3/TRBV12-4,CASSPGGWGTEAFF,TGTGCCAGCAGTCCCGGGGGGTGGGGCACTGAAGCTTTCTTT
many,TRBJ2-5,TRBD2,TRBV4-1,CASSQGQAGVVETQYF,TGCGCCAGCAGCCAAGGCCAAGCGGGAGTGGTAGAGACCCAGTACTTC
NA,TRBJ2-7,TRBD1,TRBV5-6,CASSLLDRGTYEQYF,TGTGCCAGCAGCTTGCTCGACAGGGGAACCTACGAGCAGTACTTC
few,TRBJ2-7,TRBD1,TRBV7-9,CASSSQGDPRF,TGTGCCAGCAGCTCGCAGGGGGATCCCAGATTC
NA,TRBJ1-1,NA,TRBV6-6,CASSWRGLNTEAFF,TGTGCCAGCAGTTGGCGGGGCTTGAACACTGAAGCTTTCTTT
few,TRBJ2-5,TRBD1,TRBV10-3,CASSTTGEQETQYF,TGTGCCAGCAGTACTACAGGGGAACAAGAGACCCAGTACTTC